The 19 T cell receptor beta chains below all came from one sample that was sequenced in a study of T cell responses to AZD1222 COVID-19 vaccine. TCRdb's table, derived via immunoSEQ multiplex PCR, lists solely in-frame clones and lacks some. The sample includes 250,000 to 300,000 clones, roughly 93% of them seen just once. The starting material was peripheral blood, obtained 28 days after the second AZD1222 dose. Receptors originate from an adult who received the AZD1222 COVID-19 vaccine.

V usage is TRBV5-1 and J usage is TRBJ1-5, with no clear D. The CDR3 runs 13 residues. The V gene lost 0 bases and the J gene lost 6 bases, with 7 bases spanning the gap. In germline, CDR1 is SGHRS, CDR2 YFSETQ. The CDR3 reads CASSLDGVQPQHF. The CDR3 region has the DNA TGCGCCAGCAGCTTGGATGGGGTTCAGCCCCAGCATTTT. The entire variable domain, with the rest obtained from reference TRBV5-1 and TRBJ1-5, is as follows: KAGVTQTPRYLIKTRGQQVTLSCSPISGHRSVSWYQQTPGQGLQFLFEYFSETQRNKGNFPGRFSGRQFSNSRSEMNVSTLELGDSALYLCASSLDGVQPQHFGDGTRLSIL.

This rearrangement joins TRBV7-3 to TRBJ1-1, with D unclear. V lost 5 bases, J lost 1 base, and 8 bases lay in between. This CDR3 spans 13 amino acids. Germline CDR1 SGHTA, CDR2 FQGTGA. CDR3 amino acids: CASSAQSNTEAFF. In DNA form, the CDR3 reads TGTGCCAGCAGCGCACAGTCGAACACTGAAGCTTTCTTT.

The chain couples TRBV6-2 or TRBV6-3 to TRBJ1-2; no clear D. There are 13 residues in the CDR3. Germline V gene data show CDR1 as MNHEY and CDR2 as SVGEGT. The V end lost 0 bases, the J end lost 4 bases, and 6 bases lay between the germline ends. Here the CDR3 reads CASSYSGSYGYTF. The CDR3 DNA sequence: TGTGCCAGCAGTTACTCGGGCAGCTATGGCTACACCTTC.

The chain joins TRBV30 to TRBJ2-5; no clear D. This CDR3 spans 13 amino acids. V was pared by 0 bases and J by 5 bases, with 10 bases between. Germline CDR1 is GTSNPN and CDR2 is SVGIG (reference sequence). The CDR3 DNA is TGTGCCTGGAGTGTACGAGAGTTGGAGACCCAGTACTTC. This translates into CAWSVRELETQYF.

V and J are TRBV5-4 and TRBJ2-5; weak D call: TRBD1 (6 bases). Looked up from germline, CDR1 is SGHNT and CDR2 is YYREEE (reference sequence). The V gene lost 4 bases and the J gene lost 0 bases, with 16 bases spanning the gap. The CDR3 has 16 residues. In DNA form, the CDR3 reads TGTGCCAGCAGCCTCAAGGACAGTCCGTACCAAGAGACCCAGTACTTC. Its translation: CASSLKDSPYQETQYF.

This clone has only a few counts. The chain links TRBV2 to TRBJ2-7; the match to TRBD1 covers 8 bases. V lost 9 bases to trimming and J lost 4 bases; unmatched junction nucleotides: 8. This CDR3 spans 13 amino acids. Germline V gene sequence: CDR1 SNHLY, CDR2 FYNNEI. CDR3 sequence: CASTTGDSYEQYF. In DNA, the CDR3 is TGTGCCAGTACGACAGGGGATTCATACGAGCAGTACTTC. Variable domain in full (rest from reference TRBV2 and TRBJ2-7): EPEVTQTPSHQVTQMGQEVILRCVPISNHLYFYWYRQILGQKVEFLVSFYNNEISEKSEIFDDQFSVERPDGSNFTLKIRSTKLEDSAMYFCASTTGDSYEQYFGPGTRLTVT.

The chain is built from TRBV2 and TRBJ1-5; D might be TRBD1 (6 bases). CDR1 SNHLY and CDR2 FYNNEI come from the germline V gene. CDR3 length: 15 amino acids. V lost 8 bases to trimming and J lost 3 bases, with 17 bases between them. DNA for the CDR3: TGTGCCAGCTTCAATAGTCGGGACACCAATCAGCCCCAGCATTTT. Translation: CASFNSRDTNQPQHF.

This chain connects TRBV28 to TRBJ2-1; D is undetermined. This CDR3 is built from 17 residues. Germline V gives CDR1 MDHEN, CDR2 SYDVKM. With 7 bases removed from V and 8 bases from J, the gap between germline ends came to 27 bases. CDR3: CASIPNGNWKLTDEQFF. CDR3 nucleotides: TGTGCCAGCATTCCTAACGGCAACTGGAAGCTCACCGATGAGCAGTTCTTC.

The chain recombines TRBV20-1 with TRBJ1-2, with D hard to call. The V end lost 5 bases, the J end lost 4 bases, and 5 bases lay between the germline ends. The CDR3 is 10 amino acids. Germline assignment: CDR1 DFQATT and CDR2 SNEGSKA (reference sequence). The CDR3 bases are TGCAGTGCTCCACTCTATGGCTACACCTTC. Amino acid sequence: CSAPLYGYTF.

The chain carries TRBV5-1 and TRBJ2-3; D is undetermined. The V gene's germline CDR1 is SGHRS and CDR2 YFSETQ. V lost 4 bases, J lost 1 base, and 13 bases lay in between. This CDR3 has 15 residues. CDR3 amino acids: CASSQTGGGTDTQYF. CDR3 coding DNA: TGCGCCAGCAGCCAAACGGGCGGCGGCACAGATACGCAGTATTTT.

The chain combines TRBV5-1 with TRBJ1-2, with D unresolved. The CDR3 is made up of 15 amino acids. Germline V lookup: CDR1 SGHRS, CDR2 YFSETQ. V shed 1 base and J shed 7 bases, with 17 bases lying between them. The CDR3, as DNA: TGCGCCAGCAGCTTGAGTGTGGGGAGTACCTCTGGCTACACCTTC. This sequence encodes CASSLSVGSTSGYTF.

V gene TRBV28 combines with J gene TRBJ1-2; D is perhaps TRBD1 (6 bases). The germline gives CDR1 MDHEN, CDR2 SYDVKM. Trimming cost V 2 bases and J 0 bases, with 16 bases left between them. This CDR3 spans 17 amino acids. This CDR3 is CASSLAGGALANYGYTF. Written as DNA, the CDR3 is TGTGCCAGCAGTTTAGCCGGGGGCGCCCTAGCTAACTATGGCTACACCTTC.

The chain carries TRBV29-1 and TRBJ1-6; 9 bases map to TRBD1. CDR1 and CDR2 from the germline V gene are SQVTM and ANQGSEA. This CDR3 is 11 amino acids long. V was pared by 8 bases and J by 9 bases, with 2 bases of the junction left unmatched. The CDR3 DNA reads TGCAGCACGGACAGGGGTTCACCCCTCCACTTT. Protein: CSTDRGSPLHF.

The chain has TRBV30 and TRBJ1-1; D is perhaps TRBD1 (5 bases). V lost 7 bases and J 5 bases, leaving 20 bases between the germline ends. The CDR3 loop spans 14 amino acids. Germline-derived CDR1 and CDR2 are GTSNPN and SVGIG (reference sequence). DNA for the CDR3: TGTGCCTACCATGCAGTGGGCCGGGGGACTGAAGCTTTCTTT. Translated: CAYHAVGRGTEAFF.

The sample holds one count of this clone. This chain joins TRBV7-2 and TRBJ1-1, with TRBD1 matching 9 bases. Germline lookup yields CDR1 SGHTA and CDR2 FQGNSA. With 8 bases clipped from V and 7 bases from J, the junction kept 11 bases outside the gene matches. CDR3 length: 14 residues. The CDR3 DNA is TGTGCCAGCTCTAGGGGACAGGGTAGGGATGAAGCTTTCTTT. Encoded protein: CASSRGQGRDEAFF.

The chain joins TRBV5-1 to TRBJ2-3; D uncertain. V shed 0 bases and J shed 3 bases, with 8 bases lying between them. Looked up from germline, CDR1 is SGHRS and CDR2 is YFSETQ. This CDR3 spans 14 amino acids. The CDR3 bases are TGCGCCAGCAGCTTGGAGGGCACTACAGATACGCAGTATTTT. Protein: CASSLEGTTDTQYF.

This chain uses TRBV30 with TRBJ1-3; possibly TRBD1 for D (5 bases). The CDR3 runs to 16 residues. Germline V lookup: CDR1 GTSNPN, CDR2 SVGIG (reference sequence). V lost 3 bases and J 0 bases, leaving 15 bases between the germline ends. The CDR3 bases are TGTGCCTGGAGCCTAGCGGGGGGAGACTCTGGAAACACCATATATTTT. It codes for CAWSLAGGDSGNTIYF.

The count of this clone is one. The V and J genes are TRBV4-3 and TRBJ1-2; no definite D call. The CDR3 loop spans 13 amino acids. With 4 bases removed from V and 3 bases from J, the gap between germline ends came to 9 bases. Germline V gene sequence: CDR1 LGHNA, CDR2 YSLEER. In DNA form, the CDR3 reads TGCGCCAGCAGCCCCCGGACGGACTATGGCTACACCTTC. It specifies CASSPRTDYGYTF.

The rearrangement uses TRBV6-5 and TRBJ2-7, with D possibly TRBD1 on 5 matching bases. Germline V gives CDR1 MNHEY, CDR2 SVGAGI. Trimming removed 10 bases at V and 2 bases at J, with 9 bases between. This CDR3 contains 11 residues. CDR3 sequence reads: CATRDPYEQYF. The CDR3 bases are TGTGCCACCAGGGATCCCTACGAGCAGTACTTC.